Each of the 11 T cell receptor beta chains below was sequenced from the same sample in a study of CD8 T cells in ankylosing spondylitis. TCRdb fed the 5' RACE reads into MiXCR, producing one record per CDR3 protein. The sample consists of more than 250,000 distinct CDR3 sequences, roughly 10% of them appearing once. Material for sequencing was blood, either unsorted or a sorted T cell fraction (not recorded which). Source of these receptors: a female donor with ankylosing spondylitis or in good health (not recorded which).

At least ten counts were recorded for this clonotype. The chain joins TRBV5-1 to TRBJ1-1, with D maybe TRBD1 (5 bases). The CDR3 is 14 residues long. Germline lookup yields CDR1 SGHRS and CDR2 YFSETQ. Trimming shortened V by 4 bases and J by 1 base, and 11 bases separated the two germline ends. CDR3: CASSGGERNTEAFF. The DNA for the CDR3 is TGCGCCAGCAGCGGGGGGGAGAGGAACACTGAAGCTTTCTTT.

There are many counts of this clonotype. V and J are TRBV28 and TRBJ2-4; tentatively, D is TRBD1 (5 bases). The V and J ends lost 2 bases and 3 bases respectively, with 11 bases between them. Per germline, CDR1 MDHEN and CDR2 SYDVKM. The CDR3 runs to 15 residues. The CDR3 DNA sequence: TGTGCCAGCAGTTTAATCTCAAGGGGCAAAAACATTCAGTACTTC. This translates into CASSLISRGKNIQYF.

Many counts were recorded for this clonotype. This sequence joins TRBV7-9 and TRBJ2-7; no clear D. The V and J ends lost 4 bases and 5 bases respectively, with 6 bases between them. Germline V gene data show CDR1 as SEHNR and CDR2 as FQNEAQ (reference sequence). This CDR3 comprises 11 residues. The CDR3 sequence is CASSSYDEQYF. The CDR3 nucleotides read TGTGCCAGCAGCTCGTACGACGAGCAGTACTTC.

This rearrangement joins TRBV7-6 to TRBJ2-3; D possibly corresponds to TRBD2 (7 bases). CDR3 length: 14 amino acids. Between the trimmed V and J ends, which lost 5 bases and 5 bases, there was a span of 14 bases. Germline-derived CDR1 and CDR2 are SGHVS and FNYEAQ. CDR3 residues: CASSLGGLKDTQYF. CDR3 nucleotides: TGTGCCAGCAGCCTCGGGGGGCTTAAAGATACGCAGTATTTT.

CDR3 residues: CASSASAWGDQSTDTQYF. The CDR3 DNA sequence: TGTGCCAGCAGTGCATCGGCGTGGGGGGACCAGAGCACAGATACGCAGTATTTT. The chain combines TRBV2 with TRBJ2-3; tentative D call: TRBD2 (6 bases). V lost 4 bases to trimming and J lost 0 bases, with 20 bases between them. Germline CDR1 is SNHLY and CDR2 is FYNNEI. The CDR3 spans 18 residues.

This clonotype has ten or more counts. The rearrangement links TRBV10-3 to TRBJ2-5; TRBD2 matches at 15 bases. This CDR3 is built from 16 residues. With V trimmed by 5 bases and J by 2 bases, 3 bases remained unmatched. The V gene's germline CDR1 is ENHRY and CDR2 SYGVKD. Here the CDR3 DNA reads TGTGCCATCAGTAAGGGACTAGCGGGGGGACAAGAGACCCAGTACTTC. It codes for CAISKGLAGGQETQYF.

This clonotype was seen at least ten times. This chain uses TRBV12-3 or TRBV12-4 with TRBJ1-1; D uncertain. The CDR3 loop spans 11 amino acids. The ends were cut back, 0 bases at V and 8 bases at J, with 4 bases in the middle. CDR3 nucleotide sequence: TGTGCCAGCAGTTTAGCCGGAGAAGCTTTCTTT. Translated, it gives CASSLAGEAFF.

This clonotype was counted at least ten times. The genes are TRBV4-2 and TRBJ2-2; 8 bases match TRBD1. CDR1 is LGHNA and CDR2 is YNFKEQ in the germline V gene. V shed 3 bases, J shed 7 bases, and the junction held 7 bases outside the gene matches. The CDR3 has 15 amino acids. The CDR3 reads CASSHPTGAGGELFF. As DNA, the CDR3 is TGTGCCAGCAGCCACCCGACAGGGGCGGGCGGGGAGCTGTTTTTT.

Many counts were recorded for this clonotype. V and J are TRBV5-1 and TRBJ1-2; D unresolved. CDR1 and CDR2 from the germline V gene are SGHRS and YFSETQ. V dropped 0 bases and J dropped 5 bases, with 11 bases sitting between them. The CDR3 length is 14 residues. The CDR3 region is CASSLAESPYGYTF. The CDR3 coding sequence is TGCGCCAGCAGCTTGGCGGAATCCCCTTATGGCTACACCTTC.

This clonotype was seen ten or more times. The V and J genes are TRBV7-2 and TRBJ1-1; D is perhaps TRBD1 (6 bases). This CDR3 has 15 amino acids. The germline V gene has CDR1 SGHTA and CDR2 FQGNSA. Trimming removed 5 bases from V and 1 base from J, with 14 bases in between. The CDR3 nucleotides are TGTGCCAGCAGCCCGCTAACAGGGAGGAACACTGAAGCTTTCTTT. Translating gives CASSPLTGRNTEAFF.

This clonotype was counted between two and nine times. The genes are TRBV20-1 and TRBJ2-1, with D perhaps TRBD2 (7 bases). Germline V gene sequence: CDR1 DFQATT, CDR2 SNEGSKA (reference sequence). The CDR3 has 18 residues. V was cut by 3 bases and J by 4 bases, with 25 bases left in between. CDR3 loop: CSARDPKRGGDGYNEQFF. The CDR3 coding sequence is TGCAGTGCTAGGGATCCAAAGAGGGGGGGCGACGGGTACAATGAGCAGTTCTTC.